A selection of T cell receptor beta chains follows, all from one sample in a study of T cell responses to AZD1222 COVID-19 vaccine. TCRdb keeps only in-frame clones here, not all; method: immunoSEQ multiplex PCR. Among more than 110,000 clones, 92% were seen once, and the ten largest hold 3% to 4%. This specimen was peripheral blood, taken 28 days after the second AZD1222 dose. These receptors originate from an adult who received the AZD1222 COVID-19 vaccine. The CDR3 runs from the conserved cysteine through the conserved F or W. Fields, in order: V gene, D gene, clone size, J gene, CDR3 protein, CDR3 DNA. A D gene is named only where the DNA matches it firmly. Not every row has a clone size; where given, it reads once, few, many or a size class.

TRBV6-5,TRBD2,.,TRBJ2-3,CASSRAGAADTQYF,TGTGCCAGCAGTCGAGCGGGAGCGGCAGATACGCAGTATTTT
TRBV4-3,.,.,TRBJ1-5,CASSQSGIEPQHF,TGCGCCAGCAGCCAATCCGGAATTGAGCCCCAGCATTTT
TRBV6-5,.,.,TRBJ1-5,CASSYAKGLNQPQHF,TGTGCCAGCAGTTACGCAAAGGGCCTCAATCAGCCCCAGCATTTT
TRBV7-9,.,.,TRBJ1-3,CASSRDISGNTIYF,TGTGCCAGCAGCAGGGACATCTCTGGAAACACCATATATTTT
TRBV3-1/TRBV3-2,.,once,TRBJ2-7,CASSQDNWLEQYF,TGTGCCAGCAGCCAAGATAACTGGCTCGAGCAGTACTTC
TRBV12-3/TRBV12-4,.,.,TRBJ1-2,CASSGGGGYGYTF,TGTGCCAGCAGCGGCGGGGGAGGCTATGGCTACACCTTC
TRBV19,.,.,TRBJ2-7,CASSRGQPGVYEQYF,TGTGCCAGTAGTAGAGGACAGCCTGGGGTCTACGAGCAGTACTTC
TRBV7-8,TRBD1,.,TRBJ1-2,CASSRDRGQINGYTF,TGTGCCAGCAGCCGGGACAGGGGGCAGATAAATGGCTACACCTTC
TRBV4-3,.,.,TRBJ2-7,CASSQGRGEVGSYEQYF,TGCGCCAGCAGCCAAGGGAGGGGGGAGGTCGGCTCCTACGAGCAGTACTTC
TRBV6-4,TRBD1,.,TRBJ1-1,CASSGSQGAEAFF,TGTGCCAGCAGTGGGTCACAGGGGGCTGAAGCTTTCTTT
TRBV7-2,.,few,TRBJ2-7,CASSPPPTTPYEQYF,TGTGCCAGCAGCCCGCCCCCAACTACCCCCTACGAGCAGTACTTC
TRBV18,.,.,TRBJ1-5,CASSPHAPGLNQPQHF,TGTGCCAGCTCACCACATGCGCCAGGGCTTAATCAGCCCCAGCATTTT
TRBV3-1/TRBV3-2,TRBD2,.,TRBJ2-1,CASSQGLAGVHEQFF,TGTGCCAGCAGCCAAGGACTAGCGGGAGTCCATGAGCAGTTCTTC
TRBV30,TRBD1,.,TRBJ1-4,CAWRPWGTGDEKLFF,TGTGCCTGGAGGCCCTGGGGGACAGGGGATGAAAAACTGTTTTTT
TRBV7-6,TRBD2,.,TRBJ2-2,CASSPLAGANTGELFF,TGTGCCAGCAGTCCTCTAGCGGGAGCGAACACCGGGGAGCTGTTTTTT
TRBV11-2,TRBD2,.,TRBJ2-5,CASSLLGGRAGKTQYF,TGTGCCAGCAGCCTCCTCGGCGGGAGGGCTGGAAAGACCCAGTACTTC
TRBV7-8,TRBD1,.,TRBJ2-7,CASSSTGAPYEQYF,TGTGCCAGCAGCTCGACAGGGGCCCCGTACGAGCAGTACTTC
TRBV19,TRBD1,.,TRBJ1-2,CASSIALYSQGLDYGYTF,TGTGCCAGTAGTATCGCCCTCTATTCACAGGGGTTGGACTATGGCTACACCTTC